These T cell receptor beta chains were read from a single sample in a study of PD-L1 blockade in urothelial cancer. Clones were sequenced by immunoSEQ multiplex PCR, and TCRdb holds only the in-frame ones, with some missing. The profile shows approximately 110,000 clones, around 85% of them singletons. The source material was PBMCs, sampled around atezolizumab (anti-PD-L1) treatment. These receptors all stem from a man aged 50-60 years with urothelial cancer. Each CDR3 is given with its conserved first and last residue. A D gene is named only where the DNA matches it firmly. Some rows mark clone size as missing; the rest say once, few, many or name a class of expanded clone.

J: TRBJ2-1
D: TRBD2
size: NA
V: TRBV15
DNA: TGTGCCACCAGCAGTTCACTAGCGGAATTCTACAATGAGCAGTTCTTC
CDR3: CATSSSLAEFYNEQFF

J: TRBJ2-5
D: NA
size: NA
V: TRBV2
DNA: TGTGCCAGCAGTGCCCAGGAGACCCAGTACTTC
CDR3: CASSAQETQYF

J: TRBJ2-3
D: TRBD2
size: once
V: TRBV14
DNA: TGTGCCAGCAGCCAAGGGCTAGCGGGTACGCAGTATTTT
CDR3: CASSQGLAGTQYF

J: TRBJ2-7
D: TRBD2
size: NA
V: TRBV28
DNA: TGTGCCAGCAGTTTATCAATAGCGGGAGGCACCTTGAAGCAGTACTTC
CDR3: CASSLSIAGGTLKQYF

J: TRBJ1-1
D: NA
size: NA
V: TRBV19
DNA: TGTGCCAGTAAAGCATCGGGGAACACTGAAGCTTTCTTT
CDR3: CASKASGNTEAFF

J: TRBJ2-7
D: NA
size: NA
V: TRBV27
DNA: TGTGCCAGCAGGTACAGGTACGAGCAGTACTTC
CDR3: CASRYRYEQYF

J: TRBJ1-2
D: NA
size: few
V: TRBV11-2
DNA: TGTGCCAGCAGCATGGGGGGGGACTATGGCTACACCTTC
CDR3: CASSMGGDYGYTF

J: TRBJ2-2
D: TRBD1
size: NA
V: TRBV25-1
DNA: TGTGCCAGCAGTGAGGCAGGGACAGGGGCCGGGGAGCTGTTTTTT
CDR3: CASSEAGTGAGELFF

J: TRBJ2-3
D: TRBD1
size: NA
V: TRBV5-4
DNA: TGTGCCAGCAGCTCCGGACAGGGGAAGGGGACAGATACGCAGTATTTT
CDR3: CASSSGQGKGTDTQYF

J: TRBJ2-1
D: TRBD2
size: once
V: TRBV7-3
DNA: TGTGCCAGCAGCTTAGGGCCTTTAAGCGGGAGGGGGAGGGGGGACAATGAGCAGTTCTTC
CDR3: CASSLGPLSGRGRGDNEQFF

J: TRBJ1-1
D: NA
size: NA
V: TRBV5-1
DNA: TGCGCCAGCAGCTTGGCCACCGGACAGTACGACACTGAAGCTTTCTTT
CDR3: CASSLATGQYDTEAFF

J: TRBJ2-1
D: NA
size: NA
V: TRBV4-2
DNA: TGTGCCAGCAGCCCCCTTGACACGGGAGAAACCTACAATGAGCAGTTCTTC
CDR3: CASSPLDTGETYNEQFF

J: TRBJ2-5
D: TRBD2
size: NA
V: TRBV5-4
DNA: TGTGCCAGCAGCTTGCCAAGCGGGGAAGAGACCCAGTACTTC
CDR3: CASSLPSGEETQYF

J: TRBJ2-1
D: TRBD2
size: NA
V: TRBV6-1
DNA: TGTGCCAGCCGTGCTCTAGCGGGGGGGCGCAATGAGCAGTTCTTC
CDR3: CASRALAGGRNEQFF

J: TRBJ2-3
D: NA
size: NA
V: TRBV7-9
DNA: TGTGCCAGCAGCTTAAGGGGTATAGATACGCAGTATTTT
CDR3: CASSLRGIDTQYF

J: TRBJ2-5
D: NA
size: NA
V: TRBV30
DNA: TGTGCCTGCCGCGGGGAGACCCAGTACTTC
CDR3: CACRGETQYF

J: TRBJ1-1
D: NA
size: NA
V: TRBV28
DNA: TGTGCCAGCAGAACAGGGTGGGGGACGAACACTGAAGCTTTCTTT
CDR3: CASRTGWGTNTEAFF

J: TRBJ1-2
D: NA
size: once
V: TRBV6-5
DNA: TGTGCCAGCAGTTCCTCCCTGGAAGGAGGCTATGGCTACACCTTC
CDR3: CASSSSLEGGYGYTF